Below are 13 T cell receptor beta chains sequenced from a single sample in a study of blood T cell repertoires in COVID-19. Profiled with immunoSEQ multiplex PCR; TCRdb holds only in-frame clones, not every one. Found here are approximately 110,000 clones, less than 80% of them singletons; the top ten hold 20% to 25%. Material: peripheral blood. The receptors derive from a man aged 65 to 85 with active or convalescent COVID-19.

This chain uses TRBV11-1 with TRBJ2-3, with 9 bases that match TRBD2. The CDR3 has 15 residues. In germline, CDR1 is SGHAT, CDR2 FQDESV (reference sequence). Trimming removed 6 bases from V and 2 bases from J; junction bases left unmatched: 6. CDR3 in amino acids: CASSRSGSVTDTQYF. Here the CDR3 DNA reads TGTGCCAGCAGTCGTAGCGGGAGCGTCACAGATACGCAGTATTTT.

This chain connects TRBV7-3 to TRBJ2-7; 9 bases are a match to TRBD1. This CDR3 comprises 13 residues. V lost 5 bases to trimming and J lost 6 bases; unmatched junction nucleotides: 5. Looked up from germline, CDR1 is SGHTA and CDR2 is FQGTGA. CDR3 residues: CASSPWTGAEQYF. CDR3 nucleotides: TGTGCCAGCAGCCCTTGGACAGGGGCCGAGCAGTACTTC.

The CDR3 DNA sequence: TGTGCCAGCAGTCCGGACAGGAAGGACACTGAAGCTTTCTTT. Amino acids: CASSPDRKDTEAFF. The V call is TRBV2, the J call TRBJ1-1; 7 bases are a match to TRBD1. J was trimmed by 3 bases and V by 5 bases; bases with no gene match: 6. The CDR3 spans 14 residues. Per the germline V gene, CDR1 is SNHLY and CDR2 is FYNNEI.

The count of this clone is one. V gene TRBV7-3 combines with J gene TRBJ2-3; D may be TRBD2 (6 bases). CDR1 and CDR2 from the germline V gene are SGHTA and FQGTGA. Trimming removed 2 bases from V and 3 bases from J, with 9 bases in between. This CDR3 is 14 amino acids long. CDR3 sequence (DNA): TGTGCCAGCAGCTTAGGGCTAGCGACAGATACGCAGTATTTT. Encoded protein: CASSLGLATDTQYF.

The chain joins TRBV27 to TRBJ2-1, with a tentative D call TRBD1 (5 bases). V gave up 6 bases and J gave up 7 bases, with 10 bases separating them. Germline loops: CDR1 MNHEY, CDR2 SMNVEV (reference sequence). This CDR3 contains 12 residues. Here the CDR3 reads CASRRQRNEQFF. The CDR3 coding sequence is TGTGCCAGCAGAAGACAGCGAAATGAGCAGTTCTTC.

This clone appeared a single time. This chain joins TRBV6-5 and TRBJ2-5, with TRBD2 as a possible D gene (6 bases). This CDR3 has 13 residues. V lost 6 bases, J lost 5 bases, and 13 bases lay in between. Germline CDR1 and CDR2: MNHEY and SVGAGI. CDR3 protein: CASRPPGVETQYF. CDR3 coding DNA: TGTGCCAGCAGACCCCCGGGGGTGGAGACCCAGTACTTC.

V gene TRBV9 combines with J gene TRBJ2-1, with 9 bases identical to TRBD1. J gave up 9 bases and V 4 bases, and 11 bases lay outside the gene matches. The germline gives CDR1 SGDLS, CDR2 YYNGEE. The CDR3 sequence is 15 residues long. CDR3 bases: TGTGCCAGCAGCACAATGGGACAGGGTATGGGTGAGCAGTTCTTC. It translates to CASSTMGQGMGEQFF. The whole variable domain, filled in from reference TRBV9 and TRBJ2-1, reads DSGVTQTPKHLITATGQRVTLRCSPRSGDLSVYWYQQSLDQGLQFLIQYYNGEERAKGNILERFSAQQFPDLHSELNLSSLELGDSALYFCASSTMGQGMGEQFFGPGTRLTVL.

The chain uses TRBV4-1 and TRBJ2-1; 11 bases are shared with TRBD1. V was pared by 1 base and J by 3 bases, with 2 bases of the junction left unmatched. Germline CDR1 and CDR2: MGHRA and YSYEKL. This CDR3 spans 16 amino acids. CDR3 coding DNA: TGCGCCAGCAGCCAAGCCGGGACAGGGGGCTACAATGAGCAGTTCTTC. Encoded protein: CASSQAGTGGYNEQFF.

The chain carries TRBV7-2 and TRBJ2-1, with 11 bases aligning to TRBD2. The CDR3 consists of 16 residues. CDR1 is SGHTA, CDR2 FQGNSA, per germline. Trimming at V came to 0 bases and at J to 4 bases, leaving 2 bases not matched to a gene. The CDR3 here is CASSLASGGGYNEQFF. CDR3 nucleotide sequence: TGTGCCAGCAGCTTAGCTAGCGGGGGGGGGTACAATGAGCAGTTCTTC.

V gene TRBV24-1 combines with J gene TRBJ2-1; TRBD2 matches at 11 bases. In germline, CDR1 is KGHDR, CDR2 SFDVKD. J lost 2 bases, V lost 4 bases, and 6 bases had no gene match. The CDR3 is 17 residues long. The CDR3 loop is CATSDSPGLAAYNEQFF. CDR3 coding DNA: TGTGCCACCAGTGACTCTCCGGGACTAGCGGCCTACAATGAGCAGTTCTTC.

The J gene is TRBJ2-1, the V gene TRBV5-4, with D perhaps matching TRBD2 (5 bases). The V gene's germline CDR1 is SGHNT and CDR2 YYREEE (reference sequence). V was clipped by 9 bases and J by 8 bases, with 18 bases between them. The CDR3 is 13 residues long. The CDR3 DNA reads as TGTGCCACCCTAGCTTCCGGGATCGATGAGCAGTTCTTC. Protein: CATLASGIDEQFF.

This chain uses TRBV23-1 with TRBJ2-7, with 10 bases matching TRBD1. TRBV23-1 is classed as an ORF, of uncertain function. Trimming removed 4 bases from V and 8 bases from J; junction bases left unmatched: 5. CDR3 size: 13 residues. DNA of the CDR3: TGCGCCAGCAGTCCGACAGGGGGCAACCAGCAGTACTTC. Protein product: CASSPTGGNQQYF.

The CDR3 spells CASSGARHSNQPQHF. The CDR3, as DNA: TGTGCCAGCAGTGGTGCCAGACATTCCAATCAGCCCCAGCATTTT. The V gene is TRBV2, the J gene TRBJ1-5, with D unresolved. The V and J ends lost 4 bases and 3 bases respectively, with 13 bases between them. Germline V CDR1 and CDR2: SNHLY, FYNNEI. This CDR3 spans 15 amino acids.